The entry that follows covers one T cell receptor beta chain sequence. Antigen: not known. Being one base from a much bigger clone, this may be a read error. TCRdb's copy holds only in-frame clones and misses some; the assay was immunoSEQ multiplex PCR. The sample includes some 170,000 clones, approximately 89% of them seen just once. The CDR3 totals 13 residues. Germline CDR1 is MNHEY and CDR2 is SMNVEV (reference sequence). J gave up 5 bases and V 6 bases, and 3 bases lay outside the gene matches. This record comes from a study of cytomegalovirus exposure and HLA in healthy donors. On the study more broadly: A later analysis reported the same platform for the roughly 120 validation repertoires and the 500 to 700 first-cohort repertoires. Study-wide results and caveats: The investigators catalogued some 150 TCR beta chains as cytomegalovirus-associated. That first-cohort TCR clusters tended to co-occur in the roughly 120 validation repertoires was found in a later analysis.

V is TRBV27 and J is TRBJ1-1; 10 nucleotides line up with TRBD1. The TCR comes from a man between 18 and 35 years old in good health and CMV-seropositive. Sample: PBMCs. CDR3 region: CASRGTGETEAFF. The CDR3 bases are TGTGCCAGCAGGGGGACAGGGGAGACTGAAGCTTTCTTT.